The 14 T cell receptor beta chains in this list originate from one sample, sequenced in a study of T-cell memory formation after mild COVID-19. TCRdb re-analysed the 5' RACE reads in MiXCR, keeping a single row per CDR3 protein. Of fewer than 700,000 distinct CDR3 sequences listed, about 20% are singletons. The source material was PBMCs or a T cell subset sorted from them (not recorded which). The receptors derive from an adult woman who had mild COVID-19 (a few samples of this study predate the infection). Cell type and time point are not known.

The V and J genes are TRBV6-2 or TRBV6-3 and TRBJ2-3; the D gene is possibly TRBD2 (7 bases). The CDR3 sequence is 13 residues long. CDR1 and CDR2 from the germline V gene are MNHEY and SVGEGT. The V gene lost 10 bases and the J gene lost 1 base, with 12 bases spanning the gap. The DNA for the CDR3 is TGTGCCACACAGGGACTACGCACAGATACGCAGTATTTT. It yields the protein CATQGLRTDTQYF.

The chain couples TRBV12-3 or TRBV12-4 to TRBJ2-5; D ambiguous. The CDR3 is 12 residues long. The V end lost 3 bases, the J end lost 4 bases, and 6 bases lay between the germline ends. CDR3 sequence (DNA): TGTGCCAGCAGTTTTTTCGGAGAGACCCAGTACTTC. Protein sequence: CASSFFGETQYF.

This clonotype was counted between two and nine times. The chain has TRBV5-1 and TRBJ2-6; D is ambiguous. The length of the CDR3 is 15 residues. CDR1 and CDR2 (germline): SGHRS, YFSETQ. Trimming cost V 0 bases and J 3 bases, with 7 bases left between them. The CDR3 DNA is TGCGCCAGCAGCTTGGGGCAAGTTGGGGCCAACGTCCTGACTTTC. Residues: CASSLGQVGANVLTF.

This clonotype was observed a handful of times. CDR3 in amino acids: CASSHASGSFPGELFF. DNA for the CDR3: TGTGCCAGCAGTCACGCTAGCGGGAGTTTTCCCGGGGAGCTGTTTTTT. V is TRBV4-2 and J is TRBJ2-2; 10 nucleotides line up with TRBD2. Germline CDR1 is LGHNA and CDR2 is YNFKEQ. The length of the CDR3 is 16 residues. The J segment lost 6 bases and the V segment lost 6 bases, leaving 10 bases of the junction unmatched.

The chain joins TRBV6-5 to TRBJ2-1; TRBD2 agrees at 10 bases. Per germline, CDR1 MNHEY and CDR2 SVGAGI. The CDR3 runs to 15 residues. The ends lost 5 bases at V and 3 bases at J; junction bases unmatched: 4. CDR3 loop: CASSVSGGYYNEQFF. In nucleotides, the CDR3 is TGTGCCAGCAGTGTTAGCGGGGGGTACTACAATGAGCAGTTCTTC.

The sample holds a few counts of this clonotype. The chain employs TRBV18 and TRBJ2-5; D perhaps matches TRBD1 (6 bases). The germline V and J ends were trimmed by 2 bases and 2 bases, with 12 bases remaining between them. CDR1 is KGHSH, CDR2 LQKENI, per germline. The CDR3 is made up of 15 amino acids. The chain's CDR3 is CASSPTSGTQETQYF. CDR3 nucleotides: TGTGCCAGCTCACCAACCTCCGGGACACAAGAGACCCAGTACTTC.

This clonotype has just a few counts. V is TRBV3-1 and J is TRBJ2-7; D gene uncertain. With 4 bases removed from V and 0 bases from J, the gap between germline ends came to 13 bases. This CDR3 contains 15 residues. Germline lookup yields CDR1 LGHDT and CDR2 YNNKEL (reference sequence). Here the CDR3 DNA reads TGTGCCAGCAGCCTTCACCGGGCAAGCTCCTACGAGCAGTACTTC. This gives the protein CASSLHRASSYEQYF.

This clonotype was observed a handful of times. V gene TRBV7-2 combines with J gene TRBJ2-5; 13 nucleotides agree with TRBD2. This CDR3 spans 16 amino acids. V was pared by 5 bases and J by 5 bases, with 8 bases of the junction left unmatched. The germline V gene encodes CDR1 SGHTA and CDR2 FQGNSA. Written as DNA, the CDR3 is TGTGCCAGCAGCCCGTGGACTAGCGGGAGTAGGGAGACCCAGTACTTC. This translates into CASSPWTSGSRETQYF.

A few counts support this clonotype. The CDR3 coding sequence is TGCGCCAGCAGCCAATTACTAGTTGTCCCCTACAATGAGCAGTTCTTC. This codes for CASSQLLVVPYNEQFF. The gene calls are TRBV4-3 and TRBJ2-1, with a weak D call TRBD2 (5 bases). This CDR3 has 16 amino acids. From germline, CDR1 is LGHNA and CDR2 YSLEER. V lost 2 bases and J 2 bases, leaving 13 bases between the germline ends.

This clonotype was counted a few times. The chain links TRBV28 to TRBJ2-5, with a tentative D call TRBD1 (10 bases). The CDR3 is 16 amino acids. Germline V gene sequence: CDR1 MDHEN, CDR2 SYDVKM. Trimming pared 4 bases from V and 5 bases from J, leaving 20 bases between. CDR3 protein: CASSSSLAGQGETQYF. The CDR3 bases are TGTGCCAGCAGTTCCAGTCTAGCGGGACAGGGGGAGACCCAGTACTTC.

There are many counts of this clonotype. This chain links TRBV7-9 with TRBJ2-3; a weak D match, TRBD2 (6 bases). The germline CDR1 and CDR2 sequences are SEHNR and FQNEAQ (reference sequence). V was pared by 3 bases and J by 2 bases, with 12 bases between. The CDR3 is 15 amino acids. CDR3 sequence: CASSLSGGDTDTQYF. CDR3 DNA: TGTGCCAGCAGCTTGAGTGGAGGGGACACAGATACGCAGTATTTT.

V gene TRBV29-1 combines with J gene TRBJ2-1; TRBD1 matches at 8 bases. Germline V gives CDR1 SQVTM, CDR2 ANQGSEA. V trimming: 6 bases; J trimming: 5 bases; junction bases outside the gene matches: 9. The CDR3 contains 14 residues. The CDR3 region is CSVWTGLPDNEQFF. The DNA of the CDR3 is TGCAGCGTCTGGACAGGGCTGCCGGACAATGAGCAGTTCTTC.

This clonotype was counted a few times. The chain uses TRBV6-6 and TRBJ1-2, with D hard to call. V was clipped by 6 bases and J by 2 bases, with 7 bases between them. This CDR3 spans 12 amino acids. Germline assignment: CDR1 MNHNY and CDR2 SVGAGI (reference sequence). Here the CDR3 DNA reads TGTGCCAGCAGAACGGCGAACTATGGCTACACCTTC. Protein: CASRTANYGYTF.

CDR3: CASRLRAGNSYEQYF. CDR3 DNA sequence: TGTGCCAGCAGGCTCCGGGCAGGGAACTCCTACGAGCAGTACTTC. The rearrangement uses TRBV27 and TRBJ2-7, with a tentative D call TRBD1 (5 bases). This CDR3 region has 15 residues. Per germline, CDR1 MNHEY and CDR2 SMNVEV (reference sequence). V lost 6 bases and J 0 bases, leaving 15 bases between the germline ends.